The present entry profiles one TCR beta chain with its context. This sample is part of a study of patients and donors after allogeneic stem cell transplantation. This CDR3 has 16 residues. Germline CDR1 is LGHNA and CDR2 is YNFKEQ. Between the trimmed V and J ends, which lost 1 base and 7 bases, there was a span of 17 bases. Via MiXCR, TCRdb re-called the RT-PCR reads, giving one row per CDR3 protein. The sample has 400,000 to 450,000 distinct CDR3 sequences; roughly 16% are singletons. V usage is TRBV4-2 and J usage is TRBJ1-5; a possible D gene is TRBD1 (5 bases). The TCR comes from a human donor who was either an allogeneic HSCT recipient or a stem cell or donor lymphocyte infusion donor (not recorded which). It is not recorded whose cells these are; they may come from a transplant donor. The sample taken for sequencing was blood, either unsorted or a sorted T cell fraction (not recorded which). The CDR3 spells CASSQVGGGTLQPQHF. For the CDR3, the DNA is TGTGCCAGCAGCCAAGTCGGCGGAGGGACTTTACAGCCCCAGCATTTT.